The rows below give T cell receptor beta chains drawn from one sample of a study of cytomegalovirus exposure and HLA in healthy donors. The method was immunoSEQ multiplex PCR; TCRdb's version includes in-frame clones alone and lacks a portion of them. In the table there are about 110,000 clones, more than 60% of which are singletons. The sequenced sample was PBMCs. These receptors all stem from a male donor in good health and CMV-seronegative. Each CDR3 is given without its conserved first and last residue. D genes are given only for firm matches.

d_call: -; v_call: TRBV7-2; cdr3_aa: ASSSQKGIRTDTQY
d_call: TRBD1; v_call: TRBV5-5; cdr3_aa: ASSFLGQYGTYEQY
d_call: TRBD1; v_call: TRBV28; cdr3_aa: ASRGTGSRPQH
d_call: -; v_call: TRBV7-9; cdr3_aa: ASSLGGRLTGELF
d_call: TRBD1; v_call: TRBV5-1; cdr3_aa: ASSAGQTNTEAF
d_call: -; v_call: TRBV2; cdr3_aa: ASSGQINEQY
d_call: TRBD1; v_call: TRBV28; cdr3_aa: ASSSPGTGTDEQY
d_call: -; v_call: TRBV9; cdr3_aa: ASSAPRGAVGGYT
d_call: -; v_call: TRBV9; cdr3_aa: ASSVSQAPSYNEQF
d_call: TRBD2; v_call: TRBV27; cdr3_aa: ASSLSLAGHNEQF
d_call: -; v_call: TRBV21-1; cdr3_aa: ASSPDTTIAKNIQY
d_call: TRBD2; v_call: TRBV27; cdr3_aa: ASSLGSSGSYEQY
d_call: -; v_call: TRBV28; cdr3_aa: ASDQGSSYEQY
d_call: TRBD2; v_call: TRBV7-9; cdr3_aa: ASSLLSGINTGELF
d_call: TRBD1; v_call: TRBV19; cdr3_aa: ASSSQGASSYNEQF
d_call: -; v_call: TRBV6-1; cdr3_aa: ASSERRGSSGNTIY
d_call: -; v_call: TRBV11-3; cdr3_aa: ASSLSYTDTQY
d_call: TRBD2; v_call: TRBV4-2; cdr3_aa: ASSQDASGVEGELF
d_call: -; v_call: TRBV5-1; cdr3_aa: ASSIGEGNTIY
d_call: TRBD1; v_call: TRBV7-2; cdr3_aa: ASSLQGARTEAF
d_call: -; v_call: TRBV5-1; cdr3_aa: ASSLGGVRETQY
d_call: -; v_call: TRBV4-2; cdr3_aa: ASSQDLTGLRDEQF
d_call: TRBD1; v_call: TRBV19; cdr3_aa: ASSIWGQGGFQPQH
d_call: -; v_call: TRBV7-9; cdr3_aa: SSSSRDTPGQPQH